The 32 T cell receptor beta chains below come from one sample, sequenced in a study of blood T cell repertoires in COVID-19. Produced via immunoSEQ multiplex PCR; TCRdb's table is partial and in-frame only. The profile covers around 300,000 clones, with roughly 90% appearing a single time and approximately 4.3% taken by the ten largest. Material for sequencing was PBMCs or T cells enriched from blood (not recorded which). Source of these receptors: a woman under 30 with acute COVID-19.

The genes are TRBV30 and TRBJ1-6; D is unresolved. V was shortened by 5 bases and J by 5 bases, with 10 bases between the two germline ends. The length of the CDR3 is 13 residues. The germline gives CDR1 GTSNPN, CDR2 SVGIG (reference sequence). The CDR3 nucleotides are TGTGCCTGGTGGCCGCATAATAATTCACCCCTCCACTTT. It yields the protein CAWWPHNNSPLHF.

CDR3 bases: TGTGCCAGCGGGACTAGCGGGAGGGCCGCAGATACGCAGTATTTT. Protein: CASGTSGRAADTQYF. The J gene is TRBJ2-3, the V gene TRBV9; 16 nucleotides line up with TRBD2. The CDR3 totals 15 residues. The J segment lost 4 bases and the V segment lost 7 bases, leaving 3 bases of the junction unmatched. Germline V CDR1 and CDR2: SGDLS, YYNGEE.

CDR3 DNA sequence: TGCAGTGCTAGTACTAGCGGGTCTCAAGAGACCCAGTACTTC. Translated: CSASTSGSQETQYF. This sequence joins TRBV20-1 and TRBJ2-5, with TRBD2 matching 9 bases. With V trimmed by 3 bases and J by 2 bases, 4 bases remained unmatched. This CDR3 has 14 amino acids. Germline V gives CDR1 DFQATT, CDR2 SNEGSKA (reference sequence).

The V call is TRBV13, the J call TRBJ2-5; 7 bases are shared with TRBD2. The CDR3 runs 15 residues. Germline CDR1 PRHDT, CDR2 FYEKMQ (reference sequence). J gave up 4 bases and V 3 bases, and 8 bases lay outside the gene matches. This CDR3 reads CASSLWAGALETQYF. The CDR3 region has the DNA TGTGCCAGCAGCTTGTGGGCGGGAGCGTTAGAGACCCAGTACTTC.

The chain employs TRBV28 and TRBJ1-2; 7 bases match TRBD1. V shed 5 bases and J 2 bases; nucleotides not matched to a gene: 2. CDR1 is MDHEN, CDR2 SYDVKM, per germline. The CDR3 is 13 residues long. CDR3 loop: CASSRDSNYGYTF. The CDR3 DNA sequence: TGTGCCAGCAGTCGGGACAGCAACTATGGCTACACCTTC.

The chain employs TRBV14 and TRBJ1-6; D remains ambiguous. CDR1 and CDR2 from the germline V gene are SGHDN and FVKESK. Trimming removed 3 bases from V and 7 bases from J, with 4 bases in between. The CDR3 extends over 12 amino acids. The DNA of the CDR3 is TGTGCCAGCAGCCATCAGAATTCACCCCTCCACTTT. It yields the protein CASSHQNSPLHF.

The genes are TRBV11-3 and TRBJ1-1; 9 bases are shared with TRBD1. CDR3 size: 14 residues. Trimming cost V 4 bases and J 6 bases; bases outside gene matches: 6. Germline CDR1 reads SGHNT; CDR2 reads YENEEA. This chain's CDR3 is CASSSRGTGSEAFF. The DNA for the CDR3 is TGTGCCAGCAGCTCTAGGGGGACAGGGTCTGAAGCTTTCTTT.

The chain employs TRBV28 and TRBJ1-3; D is uncertain. Germline V lookup: CDR1 MDHEN, CDR2 SYDVKM. The CDR3 runs to 14 residues. The ends were cut back, 5 bases at V and 2 bases at J, with 10 bases in the middle. The CDR3 loop is CASSLAAAGNTIYF. The CDR3 region has the DNA TGTGCCAGCAGTCTGGCTGCTGCTGGAAACACCATATATTTT.

J is TRBJ2-3 and V is TRBV28, with D possibly TRBD2 on 6 matching bases. Trimming took off 5 bases at V and 3 bases at J, with 21 bases between the two ends. CDR3 length equals 17 residues. Germline V gene sequence: CDR1 MDHEN, CDR2 SYDVKM. The DNA of the CDR3 is TGTGCCAGCAGTCACCTCGATTGGGCAGGGAGGACAGATACGCAGTATTTT. Its protein product is CASSHLDWAGRTDTQYF.

The chain has TRBV7-8 and TRBJ2-3; tentative D call: TRBD2 (5 bases). CDR1 and CDR2 (germline): SGHVS, FQNEAQ. V dropped 7 bases and J dropped 4 bases, with 15 bases sitting between them. This CDR3 spans 14 amino acids. CDR3 amino acids: CASTWAGQADTQYF. The CDR3 bases are TGTGCCAGCACGTGGGCGGGCCAAGCAGATACGCAGTATTTT.

This rearrangement joins TRBV11-2 to TRBJ2-5, with 7 bases lining up with TRBD2. Germline-derived CDR1 and CDR2 are SGHAT and FQNNGV. The CDR3 sequence is 15 residues long. The ends lost 2 bases at V and 7 bases at J; junction bases unmatched: 10. The CDR3 spells CASSLFGRSSWTQYF. CDR3 DNA: TGTGCCAGCAGCTTATTCGGGAGGTCAAGTTGGACCCAGTACTTC.

This chain links TRBV4-2 with TRBJ1-1; 7 nucleotides line up with TRBD1. Germline trimming cut 1 base from V and 1 base from J; bases unmatched to any gene: 6. CDR1 LGHNA and CDR2 YNFKEQ come from the germline V gene. This CDR3 has 16 residues. CDR3 amino acids: CASSQGRGPGNTEAFF. The CDR3 DNA reads as TGTGCCAGCAGCCAAGGGAGGGGGCCAGGGAACACTGAAGCTTTCTTT.

The rearrangement uses TRBV5-4 and TRBJ2-5, with 13 bases matching TRBD2. The germline CDR1 and CDR2 sequences are SGHNT and YYREEE (reference sequence). CDR3 length: 14 amino acids. V lost 4 bases to trimming and J lost 3 bases; unmatched junction nucleotides: 0. CDR3 sequence (DNA): TGTGCCAGCAGCGGACTAGCGGGAGAAGAGACCCAGTACTTC. This codes for CASSGLAGEETQYF.

This clone has more than one count but fewer than ten. V usage is TRBV5-5 and J usage is TRBJ1-1; 8 nucleotides match TRBD1. CDR1 and CDR2 from the germline V gene are SGHKS and YYEKEE (reference sequence). The length of the CDR3 is 14 residues. The ends lost 2 bases at V and 2 bases at J; junction bases unmatched: 2. The CDR3 protein is CASSFRGLNTEAFF. For the CDR3, the DNA is TGTGCCAGCAGCTTCAGGGGGCTCAACACTGAAGCTTTCTTT.

The genes are TRBV3-1 (or the pseudogene TRBV3-2) and TRBJ1-6; no firm D call. This CDR3 has 12 residues. V was clipped by 3 bases and J by 7 bases, with 4 bases between them. Germline-derived CDR1 and CDR2 are LGHDT and YNNKEL (reference sequence). CDR3 DNA: TGTGCCAGCAGCCATCAGAATTCACCCCTCCACTTT. Protein product: CASSHQNSPLHF.

The V and J genes are TRBV3-1 (or the pseudogene TRBV3-2) and TRBJ1-1; D not resolved. Germline V CDR1 and CDR2: LGHDT, YNNKEL (reference sequence). The CDR3 has 11 amino acids. V lost 8 bases and J lost 8, with 12 bases in between. The CDR3 sequence is CASSSGIEAFF. CDR3 bases: TGTGCCAGCTCAAGCGGGATAGAAGCTTTCTTT.

The V gene is TRBV4-1, the J gene TRBJ2-7, with 8 bases fitting TRBD1. This CDR3 spans 15 amino acids. Germline values: CDR1 MGHRA, CDR2 YSYEKL. Losses at the gene ends were 5 bases for V and 2 bases for J; bases not matched to a gene: 8. CDR3 DNA: TGCGCCAGCAGCGTACAGGGGGTCAGGACCTACGAGCAGTACTTC. It codes for CASSVQGVRTYEQYF.

This chain uses TRBV6-1 with TRBJ1-1; 7 bases align to TRBD1. Per the germline V gene, CDR1 is MNHNS and CDR2 is SASEGT. The CDR3 spans 13 residues. The J segment lost 10 bases and the V segment lost 2 bases, leaving 7 bases of the junction unmatched. As DNA, the CDR3 is TGTGCCAGCAGTGAAAGAAGGGACAGTGGAGCTTTCTTT. Protein product: CASSERRDSGAFF.

The CDR3 protein is CASSPGQGLDYEQYF. As DNA, the CDR3 is TGTGCCAGCAGCCCCGGACAGGGTTTAGACTACGAGCAGTACTTC. The V gene is TRBV6-5, the J gene TRBJ2-7; 8 positions agree with TRBD1. The V segment lost 6 bases and the J segment 3 bases; nucleotides outside the gene matches: 10. Germline assignment: CDR1 MNHEY and CDR2 SVGAGI. The CDR3 contains 15 residues.

This chain's CDR3 is CASSLQSMGLNSPLHF. As DNA, the CDR3 is TGCGCCAGCAGCTTGCAATCAATGGGGCTAAATTCACCCCTCCACTTT. This chain links TRBV5-1 with TRBJ1-6; D is possibly TRBD1 (5 bases). The CDR3 spans 16 residues. Trimming removed 1 base at V and 7 bases at J, with 15 bases between. CDR1 and CDR2 from the germline V gene are SGHRS and YFSETQ.

This chain's CDR3 is CASSQGLAGAQETQYF. The CDR3 DNA sequence: TGTGCCAGCAGCCAAGGACTAGCGGGAGCCCAAGAGACCCAGTACTTC. The V and J genes are TRBV3-1 (or the pseudogene TRBV3-2) and TRBJ2-5; 12 nucleotides match TRBD2. The germline V gene encodes CDR1 LGHDT and CDR2 YNNKEL (reference sequence). The CDR3 consists of 16 residues. Trimming removed 1 base from V and 1 base from J; junction bases left unmatched: 1.

This sequence joins TRBV7-2 and TRBJ1-2, with 8 bases lining up with TRBD1. The CDR3 contains 16 residues. J lost 7 bases, V lost 0 bases, and 10 bases had no gene match. Per germline, CDR1 SGHTA and CDR2 FQGNSA. The CDR3 DNA follows: TGTGCCAGCAGCTTAGCCCCAACCGGGACAGGTTCTGGCTACACCTTC. Translating gives CASSLAPTGTGSGYTF.

The CDR3 region has the DNA TGTGCCAGCACGAAGGGACTAGCGGGCAATGAGCAGTTCTTC. It codes for CASTKGLAGNEQFF. The rearrangement joins TRBV11-3 to TRBJ2-1; 12 nucleotides line up with TRBD2. From germline, CDR1 is SGHNT and CDR2 YENEEA. The CDR3 consists of 14 residues. J was trimmed by 6 bases and V by 7 bases; bases with no gene match: 4.

The rearrangement uses TRBV28 and TRBJ1-5; D perhaps matches TRBD1 (6 bases). Germline V gives CDR1 MDHEN, CDR2 SYDVKM. Trimming took 6 bases from V and 4 from J, leaving 16 bases between them. The CDR3 contains 15 residues. The CDR3 loop reads CASRETGQRNQPQHF. In DNA form, the CDR3 reads TGTGCCAGCAGGGAAACAGGACAGCGAAATCAGCCCCAGCATTTT.

The J gene is TRBJ1-6, the V gene TRBV3-1 (or the pseudogene TRBV3-2), with D maybe TRBD1 (5 bases). Germline CDR1 is LGHDT and CDR2 is YNNKEL (reference sequence). The V gene lost 3 bases and the J gene lost 9 bases, with 12 bases spanning the gap. This CDR3 has 14 amino acids. The chain's CDR3 is CASSQGPGGSPLHF. In DNA form, the CDR3 reads TGTGCCAGCAGCCAGGGCCCCGGGGGTTCACCCCTCCACTTT.

The CDR3 here is CASSLQGSGANVLTF. As DNA, the CDR3 is TGCGCCAGCAGCTTGCAGGGTTCGGGGGCCAACGTCCTGACTTTC. The chain employs TRBV5-1 and TRBJ2-6; D is possibly TRBD1 (5 bases). Deletions cut 1 base from V and 4 bases from J, with 9 bases between. This CDR3 region has 15 residues. CDR1 SGHRS and CDR2 YFSETQ come from the germline V gene. The full variable domain, with the rest looked up from reference TRBV5-1 and TRBJ2-6, is KAGVTQTPRYLIKTRGQQVTLSCSPISGHRSVSWYQQTPGQGLQFLFEYFSETQRNKGNFPGRFSGRQFSNSRSEMNVSTLELGDSALYLCASSLQGSGANVLTFGAGSRLTVL.

The chain couples TRBV29-1 to TRBJ2-3; tentatively, D is TRBD2 (6 bases). This CDR3 has 15 residues. Germline CDR1 and CDR2: SQVTM and ANQGSEA. With 1 base removed from V and 2 bases from J, the gap between germline ends came to 13 bases. CDR3 DNA sequence: TGCAGCGTTGAAGGGAAGGGACTGCTCACAGATACGCAGTATTTT. It specifies CSVEGKGLLTDTQYF.

The gene calls are TRBV6-5 and TRBJ1-5; TRBD1 might be the D (6 bases). The CDR3 contains 15 residues. Trimming took 5 bases from V and 1 from J, leaving 12 bases between them. Germline CDR1 and CDR2: MNHEY and SVGAGI. CDR3 sequence: CASSPNGQSNQPQHF. The CDR3 nucleotides read TGTGCCAGCAGTCCCAACGGACAGAGCAATCAGCCCCAGCATTTT.

The chain employs TRBV5-1 and TRBJ2-1, with D uncertain. This CDR3 contains 15 residues. V lost 4 bases to trimming and J lost 3 bases, with 14 bases between them. Germline-derived CDR1 and CDR2 are SGHRS and YFSETQ. CDR3: CASSPQRSLYNEQFF. For the CDR3, the DNA is TGCGCCAGCAGCCCGCAGAGGTCCCTCTACAATGAGCAGTTCTTC.

The chain uses TRBV7-9 and TRBJ2-1, with a possible D match to TRBD2 (5 bases). Trimming removed 5 bases from V and 1 base from J, with 12 bases in between. CDR1 and CDR2 (germline): SEHNR, FQNEAQ (reference sequence). The length of the CDR3 is 15 residues. The CDR3 region has the DNA TGTGCCAGCAGCCCGCAGCGGAATTCCTACAATGAGCAGTTCTTC. This gives the protein CASSPQRNSYNEQFF.

On this clone itself: A read error may produce the germline difference seen at one junction end. The chain combines TRBV7-2 with TRBJ1-2; TRBD1 aligns across 8 bases. The germline gives CDR1 SGHTA, CDR2 FQGNSA. This CDR3 is built from 15 residues. The CDR3 DNA reads as TGTGCCAGCACCTTAACCGGGACAGGATTAGATGGCTACACCTTC. Translated, it gives CASTLTGTGLDGYTF.

The chain couples TRBV6-7 to TRBJ1-3; tentative D call: TRBD1 (5 bases). TRBV6-7 is marked as an open reading frame, function uncertain. Trimming took 5 bases from V and 3 from J, leaving 23 bases between them. The CDR3 covers 18 residues. CDR3 bases: TGTGCCAGCAGTCGCGGGGGGAAAACCCGCGGGGGTGGAAACACCATATATTTT. Its translation: CASSRGGKTRGGGNTIYF.